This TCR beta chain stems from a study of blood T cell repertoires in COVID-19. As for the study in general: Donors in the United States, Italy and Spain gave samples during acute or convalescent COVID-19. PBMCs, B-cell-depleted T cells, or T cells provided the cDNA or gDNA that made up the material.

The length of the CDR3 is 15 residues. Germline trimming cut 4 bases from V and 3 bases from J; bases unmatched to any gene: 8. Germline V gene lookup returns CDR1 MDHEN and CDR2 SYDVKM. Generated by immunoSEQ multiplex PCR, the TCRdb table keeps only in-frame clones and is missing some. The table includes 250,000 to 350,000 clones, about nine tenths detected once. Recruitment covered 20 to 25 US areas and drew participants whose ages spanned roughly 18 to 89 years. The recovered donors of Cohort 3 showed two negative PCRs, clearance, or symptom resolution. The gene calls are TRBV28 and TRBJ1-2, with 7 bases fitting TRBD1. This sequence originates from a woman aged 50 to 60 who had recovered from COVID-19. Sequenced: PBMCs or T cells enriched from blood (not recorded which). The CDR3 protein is CASSSGTANYYGYTF. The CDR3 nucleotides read TGTGCCAGCAGTTCGGGGACAGCGAACTACTATGGCTACACCTTC.